The 18 T cell receptor beta chains in this list originate from one sample, sequenced in a study of T cell responses to AZD1222 COVID-19 vaccine. TCRdb's table, derived via immunoSEQ multiplex PCR, lists solely in-frame clones and lacks some. The sample includes 95,000 to 150,000 clones, 84% of them seen just once. The sample in question was peripheral blood, obtained 28 days after the second AZD1222 dose. These receptors all stem from an adult who received the AZD1222 COVID-19 vaccine.

This clone was counted a single time. The V gene is TRBV18, the J gene TRBJ1-1; D call uncertain. The CDR3 length is 16 residues. V lost 0 bases to trimming and J lost 4 bases, with 15 bases between them. Germline CDR1 is KGHSH and CDR2 is LQKENI. The CDR3 DNA reads as TGTGCCAGCTCACCACCGGTTAGGGCCCCGGGCACTGAAGCTTTCTTT. This codes for CASSPPVRAPGTEAFF. The full variable domain, in which reference TRBV18 and TRBJ1-1 provide the parts outside the CDR3, is NAGVMQNPRHLVRRRGQEARLRCSPMKGHSHVYWYRQLPEEGLKFMVYLQKENIIDESGMPKERFSAEFPKEGPSILRIQQVVRGDSAAYFCASSPPVRAPGTEAFFGQGTRLTVV.

V gene TRBV7-2 combines with J gene TRBJ1-2, with 8 nucleotides matching TRBD1. Germline V gene lookup returns CDR1 SGHTA and CDR2 FQGNSA. The CDR3 has 19 amino acids. Germline trimming cut 3 bases from V and 4 bases from J; bases unmatched to any gene: 19. For the CDR3, the DNA is TGTGCCAGCAGCTTTTTAGAGGGACAGGCCTTCGGTACGCCCTATGGCTACACCTTC. Translating gives CASSFLEGQAFGTPYGYTF.

The chain has TRBV2 and TRBJ2-3; tentatively, D is TRBD1 (5 bases). The CDR3 consists of 16 residues. V was trimmed by 3 bases and J by 3 bases, leaving 16 bases between them. CDR1 is SNHLY and CDR2 is FYNNEI in the germline V gene. The CDR3 is CASSEGFQGVTDTQYF. The CDR3 nucleotides read TGTGCCAGCAGTGAGGGCTTTCAGGGTGTGACAGATACGCAGTATTTT.

The V gene is TRBV7-2, the J gene TRBJ1-4; unclear D gene. The germline gives CDR1 SGHTA, CDR2 FQGNSA. Trimming removed 1 base at V and 8 bases at J, with 8 bases between. This CDR3 is 13 amino acids long. For the CDR3, the DNA is TGTGCCAGCAGCTTAGAAGCGGAAGAAAAACTGTTTTTT. Amino acid sequence: CASSLEAEEKLFF.

The chain has TRBV5-1 and TRBJ1-2; possible D gene TRBD1, 6 bases. Germline V lookup: CDR1 SGHRS, CDR2 YFSETQ. The ends were cut back, 0 bases at V and 5 bases at J, with 11 bases in the middle. The CDR3 spans 14 residues. The CDR3 nucleotides are TGCGCCAGCAGCTTGGTTGGCAGGGGATATGGCTACACCTTC. Translation: CASSLVGRGYGYTF.

The chain couples TRBV5-1 to TRBJ2-5, with 10 nucleotides matching TRBD2. Germline V gene sequence: CDR1 SGHRS, CDR2 YFSETQ. The length of the CDR3 is 15 residues. V trimming: 0 bases; J trimming: 3 bases; junction bases outside the gene matches: 2. Written as DNA, the CDR3 is TGCGCCAGCAGCTTGGGACTAGCGGGCGAAGAGACCCAGTACTTC. Translated, it gives CASSLGLAGEETQYF.

This rearrangement joins TRBV7-2 to TRBJ2-7, with D unclear. The germline V gene has CDR1 SGHTA and CDR2 FQGNSA. Trimming shortened V by 1 base and J by 3 bases, and 7 bases separated the two germline ends. The CDR3 extends over 13 amino acids. The CDR3 is CASSLGTYYEQYF. The CDR3 DNA reads as TGTGCCAGCAGCTTAGGGACGTACTACGAGCAGTACTTC.

V and J are TRBV9 and TRBJ2-5; TRBD1 matches 8 bases. Germline CDR1 and CDR2: SGDLS and YYNGEE. V was clipped by 2 bases and J by 0 bases; unmatched bases: 6. CDR3 size: 16 residues. The CDR3 nucleotides are TGTGCCAGCAGCGTTTTGGACAGGGCGTACCAAGAGACCCAGTACTTC. As protein: CASSVLDRAYQETQYF.

This clone showed up just a few times. The CDR3 sequence: CASSTSWNYGYTF. The CDR3 nucleotides are TGTGCCAGTAGTACCTCATGGAACTATGGCTACACCTTC. The chain combines TRBV19 with TRBJ1-2; D is undetermined. Germline lookup yields CDR1 LNHDA and CDR2 SQIVND (reference sequence). V was trimmed by 4 bases and J by 2 bases, leaving 8 bases between them. The CDR3 has 13 amino acids.

The sample holds one count of this clone. The chain carries TRBV3-1 (or the pseudogene TRBV3-2) and TRBJ1-5, with 7 nucleotides matching TRBD1. After removal of 1 base from V and 2 bases from J, the junction contained 2 bases not matched to a gene. The CDR3 sequence is 15 residues long. Germline V gene lookup returns CDR1 LGHDT and CDR2 YNNKEL (reference sequence). The DNA of the CDR3 is TGTGCCAGCAGCCAAGCAGGGACAGGCAATCAGCCCCAGCATTTT. Encoded protein: CASSQAGTGNQPQHF.

The V gene is TRBV7-2, the J gene TRBJ1-6; D ambiguous. Germline loops: CDR1 SGHTA, CDR2 FQGNSA. V lost 5 bases and J lost 6, with 11 bases in between. This CDR3 region has 14 residues. In nucleotides, the CDR3 is TGTGCCAGCAGCCTGGGTAGAGGTAATTCACCCCTCCACTTT. Translated, it gives CASSLGRGNSPLHF.

The chain has TRBV28 and TRBJ1-2; D is ambiguous. Trimming removed 6 bases at V and 3 bases at J, with 8 bases between. CDR1 MDHEN and CDR2 SYDVKM come from the germline V gene. The CDR3 runs 12 residues. CDR3 coding DNA: TGTGCCAGCAGCACGTCGGACTATGGCTACACCTTC. Translating it yields CASSTSDYGYTF.

The chain is built from TRBV11-3 and TRBJ2-7, with D unclear. The germline V gene has CDR1 SGHNT and CDR2 YENEEA. V lost 3 bases to trimming and J lost 6 bases, with 15 bases between them. The CDR3 covers 14 residues. This chain's CDR3 is CASSFRWDGGEQYF. The DNA of the CDR3 is TGTGCCAGCAGCTTCCGTTGGGATGGCGGCGAGCAGTACTTC.

J is TRBJ2-7 and V is TRBV3-1 (or the pseudogene TRBV3-2), with D hard to call. The V gene's germline CDR1 is LGHDT and CDR2 YNNKEL (reference sequence). Trimming shortened V by 1 base and J by 0 bases, and 4 bases separated the two germline ends. This CDR3 comprises 13 residues. The CDR3 coding sequence is TGTGCCAGCAGCCAAGTCTACTCCTACGAGCAGTACTTC. It codes for CASSQVYSYEQYF.

The rearrangement uses TRBV7-9 and TRBJ1-4; TRBD1 might be the D (6 bases). The germline gives CDR1 SEHNR, CDR2 FQNEAQ (reference sequence). This CDR3 region has 14 residues. Between the trimmed V and J ends, which lost 2 bases and 7 bases, there was a span of 11 bases. CDR3 bases: TGTGCCAGCAGCTTAAGGGGGGCTGGTGAAAAACTGTTTTTT. It translates to CASSLRGAGEKLFF.

The chain has TRBV3-1 (or the pseudogene TRBV3-2) and TRBJ1-1; 7 bases fit TRBD1. J lost 6 bases, V lost 4 bases, and 14 bases had no gene match. CDR1 LGHDT and CDR2 YNNKEL come from the germline V gene (reference sequence). This CDR3 spans 16 amino acids. The CDR3 bases are TGTGCCAGCAGCCTCCACAATTACAGGGGCCCACCTGAAGCTTTCTTT. This translates into CASSLHNYRGPPEAFF.

The CDR3 is CASSSGVRSSPLHF. The CDR3 DNA sequence: TGTGCCAGCAGCTCAGGGGTGCGAAGTTCACCCCTCCACTTT. The chain couples TRBV7-8 to TRBJ1-6, with D perhaps matching TRBD1 (6 bases). V lost 4 bases and J 9 bases, leaving 13 bases between the germline ends. There are 14 residues in the CDR3. CDR1 is SGHVS and CDR2 is FQNEAQ in the germline V gene.

The chain carries TRBV28 and TRBJ2-7; 7 positions agree with TRBD1. The germline CDR1 and CDR2 sequences are MDHEN and SYDVKM. This CDR3 has 14 amino acids. With 5 bases clipped from V and 2 bases from J, the junction kept 6 bases outside the gene matches. CDR3: CASSTGQAPYEQYF. CDR3 bases: TGTGCCAGCAGTACAGGACAGGCCCCCTACGAGCAGTACTTC.